This T cell receptor (beta chain) was found in a study of T cell changes during pregnancy in multiple sclerosis. This clone showed up just once. The ends were cut back, 0 bases at V and 6 bases at J, with 13 bases in the middle. This CDR3 is built from 14 residues. Germline assignment: CDR1 SGDLS and CDR2 YYNGEE. Sequencing was performed with immunoSEQ multiplex PCR; in TCRdb, only in-frame clones are kept and a portion is missing. The repertoire has almost 25,000 clones, around 90% of them found once; the top ten carry around 0.79%. The clonotype originates from a female donor in good health, enrolled as a control in a pregnancy study. Sample: CD4+ T cells from peripheral blood mononuclear cells, taken in the first trimester of pregnancy. The V and J genes are TRBV9 and TRBJ2-7; TRBD2 might be the D (5 bases). The CDR3 sequence: CASSVARTGGEQYF. The CDR3 DNA follows: TGTGCCAGCAGCGTAGCGCGGACCGGAGGCGAGCAGTACTTC.